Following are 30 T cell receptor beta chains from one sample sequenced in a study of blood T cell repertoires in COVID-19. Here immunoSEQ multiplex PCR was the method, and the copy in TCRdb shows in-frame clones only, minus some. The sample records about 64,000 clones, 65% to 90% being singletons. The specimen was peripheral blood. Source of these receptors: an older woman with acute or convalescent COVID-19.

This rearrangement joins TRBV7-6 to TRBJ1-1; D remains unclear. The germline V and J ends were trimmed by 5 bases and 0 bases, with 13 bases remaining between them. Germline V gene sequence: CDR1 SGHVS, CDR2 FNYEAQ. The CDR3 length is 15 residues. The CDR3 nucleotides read TGTGCCAGCAGCCCCAGCCGGGGATTGAACACTGAAGCTTTCTTT. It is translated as CASSPSRGLNTEAFF.

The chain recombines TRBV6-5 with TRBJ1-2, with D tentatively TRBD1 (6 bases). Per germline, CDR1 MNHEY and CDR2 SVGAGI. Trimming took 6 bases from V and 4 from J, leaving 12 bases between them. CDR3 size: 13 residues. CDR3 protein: CASSLDSGYGYTF. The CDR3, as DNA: TGTGCCAGCAGCTTGGACAGCGGCTATGGCTACACCTTC.

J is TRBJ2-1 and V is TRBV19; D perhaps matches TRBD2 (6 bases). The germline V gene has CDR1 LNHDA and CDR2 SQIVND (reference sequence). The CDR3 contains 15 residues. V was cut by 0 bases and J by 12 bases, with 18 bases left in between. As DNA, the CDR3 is TGTGCCAGTAGTATAGATCGGGGGACCGCGGTCTGGCAGTTCTTC. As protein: CASSIDRGTAVWQFF.

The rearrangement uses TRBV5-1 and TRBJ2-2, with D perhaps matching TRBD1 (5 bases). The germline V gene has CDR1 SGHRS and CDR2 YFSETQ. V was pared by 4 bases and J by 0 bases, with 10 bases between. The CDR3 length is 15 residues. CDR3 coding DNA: TGCGCCAGCAGCGCACAGGAAGCGAACACCGGGGAGCTGTTTTTT. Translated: CASSAQEANTGELFF.

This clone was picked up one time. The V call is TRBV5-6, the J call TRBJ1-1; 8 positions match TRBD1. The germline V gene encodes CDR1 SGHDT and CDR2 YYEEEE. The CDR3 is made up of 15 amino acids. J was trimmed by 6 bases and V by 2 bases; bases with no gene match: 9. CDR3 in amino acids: CASSFLPDRDAEAFF. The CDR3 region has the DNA TGTGCCAGCAGCTTTCTCCCGGACAGGGACGCTGAAGCTTTCTTT.

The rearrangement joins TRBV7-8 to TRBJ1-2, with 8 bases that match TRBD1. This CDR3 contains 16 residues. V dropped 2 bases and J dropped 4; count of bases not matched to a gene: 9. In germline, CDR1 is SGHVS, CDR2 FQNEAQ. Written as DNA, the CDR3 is TGTGCCAGCAGCTTACGACAGGGGCGATCTAGCTATGGCTACACCTTC. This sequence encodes CASSLRQGRSSYGYTF.

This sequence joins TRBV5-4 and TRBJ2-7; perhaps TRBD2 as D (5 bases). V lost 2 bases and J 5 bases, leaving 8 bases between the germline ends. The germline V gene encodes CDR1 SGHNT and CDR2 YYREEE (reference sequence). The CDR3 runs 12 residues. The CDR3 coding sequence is TGTGCCAGCAGCTTTACTAGAAACGAGCAGTACTTC. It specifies CASSFTRNEQYF.

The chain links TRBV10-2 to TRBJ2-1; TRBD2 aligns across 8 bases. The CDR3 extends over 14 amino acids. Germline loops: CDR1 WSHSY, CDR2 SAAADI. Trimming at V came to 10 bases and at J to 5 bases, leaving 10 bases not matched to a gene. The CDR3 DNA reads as TGCGCCATTAAGGTTCTAGCGGGTGACAATGAGCAGTTCTTC. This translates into CAIKVLAGDNEQFF.

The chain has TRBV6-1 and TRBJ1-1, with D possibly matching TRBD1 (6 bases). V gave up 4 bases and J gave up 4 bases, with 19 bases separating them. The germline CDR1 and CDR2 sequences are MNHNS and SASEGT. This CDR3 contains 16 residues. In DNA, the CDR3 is TGTGCCAGCAGTGGAGGGGGTGGAATAGGAGGCACTGAAGCTTTCTTT. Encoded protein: CASSGGGGIGGTEAFF.

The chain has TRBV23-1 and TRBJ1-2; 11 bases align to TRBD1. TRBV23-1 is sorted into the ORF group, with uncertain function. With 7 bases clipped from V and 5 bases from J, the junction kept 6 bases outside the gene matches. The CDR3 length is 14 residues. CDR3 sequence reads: CASTSDRGLYGYTF. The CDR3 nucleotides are TGCGCCAGCACCTCGGACAGGGGGCTTTATGGCTACACCTTC.

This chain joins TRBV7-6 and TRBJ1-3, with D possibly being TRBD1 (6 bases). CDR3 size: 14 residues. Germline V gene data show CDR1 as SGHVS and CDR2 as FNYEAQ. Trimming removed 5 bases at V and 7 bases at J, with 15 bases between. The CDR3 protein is CASSPTNTGNTIYF. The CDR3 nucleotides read TGTGCCAGCAGCCCGACGAACACAGGGAACACCATATATTTT.

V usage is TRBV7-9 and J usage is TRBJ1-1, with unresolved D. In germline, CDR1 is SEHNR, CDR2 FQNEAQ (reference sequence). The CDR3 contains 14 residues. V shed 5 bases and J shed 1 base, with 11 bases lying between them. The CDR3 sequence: CASSPALGNTEAFF. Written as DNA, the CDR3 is TGTGCCAGCAGCCCCGCCCTAGGGAACACTGAAGCTTTCTTT. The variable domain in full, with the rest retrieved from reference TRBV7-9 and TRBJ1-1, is DTGVSQNPRHKITKRGQNVTFRCDPISEHNRLYWYRQTLGQGPEFLTYFQNEAQLEKSRLLSDRFSAERPKGSFSTLEIQRTEQGDSAMYLCASSPALGNTEAFFGQGTRLTVV.

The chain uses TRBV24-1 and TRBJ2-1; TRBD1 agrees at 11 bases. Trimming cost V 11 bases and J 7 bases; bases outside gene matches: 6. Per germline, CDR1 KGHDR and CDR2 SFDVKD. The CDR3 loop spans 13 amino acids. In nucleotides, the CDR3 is TGTGCCATCGGACAGGGGGCCGTGAATGAGCAGTTCTTC. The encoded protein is CAIGQGAVNEQFF.

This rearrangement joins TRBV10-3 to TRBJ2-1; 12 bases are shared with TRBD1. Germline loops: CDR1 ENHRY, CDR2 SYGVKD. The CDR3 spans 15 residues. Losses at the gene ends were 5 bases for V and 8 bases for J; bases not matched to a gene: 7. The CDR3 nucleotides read TGTGCCATCAGTCCCCGGGACAGGGGGCCCGATGAGCAGTTCTTC. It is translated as CAISPRDRGPDEQFF.

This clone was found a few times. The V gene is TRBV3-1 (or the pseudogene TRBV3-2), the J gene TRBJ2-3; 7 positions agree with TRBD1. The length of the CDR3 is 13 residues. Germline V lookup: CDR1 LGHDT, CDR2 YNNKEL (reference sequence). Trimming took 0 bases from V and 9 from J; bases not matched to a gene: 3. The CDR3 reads CASSQEIGGTQYF. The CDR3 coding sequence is TGTGCCAGCAGCCAAGAAATAGGGGGCACGCAGTATTTT.

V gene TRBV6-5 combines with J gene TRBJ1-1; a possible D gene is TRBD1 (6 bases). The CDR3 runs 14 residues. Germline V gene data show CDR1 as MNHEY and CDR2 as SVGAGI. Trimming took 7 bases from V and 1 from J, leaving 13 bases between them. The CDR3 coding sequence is TGTGCCAGCACCCGGCAGGGGAAGAACACTGAAGCTTTCTTT. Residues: CASTRQGKNTEAFF.

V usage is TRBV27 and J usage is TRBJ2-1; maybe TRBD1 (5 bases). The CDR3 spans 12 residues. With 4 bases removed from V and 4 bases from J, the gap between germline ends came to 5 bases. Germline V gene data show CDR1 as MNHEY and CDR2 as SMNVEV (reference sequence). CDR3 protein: CASSYRYNEQFF. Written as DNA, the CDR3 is TGTGCCAGCAGTTACAGGTACAATGAGCAGTTCTTC.

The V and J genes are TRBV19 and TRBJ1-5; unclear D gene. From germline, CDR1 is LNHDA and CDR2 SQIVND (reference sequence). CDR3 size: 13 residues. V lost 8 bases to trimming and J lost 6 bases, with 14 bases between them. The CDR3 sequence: CASSVGRSQPQHF. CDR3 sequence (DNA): TGTGCCAGTTCGGTTGGGAGGAGTCAGCCCCAGCATTTT.

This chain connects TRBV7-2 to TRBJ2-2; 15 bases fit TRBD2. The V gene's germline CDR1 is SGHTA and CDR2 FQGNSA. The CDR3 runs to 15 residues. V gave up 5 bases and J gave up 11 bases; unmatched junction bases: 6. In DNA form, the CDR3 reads TGTGCCAGCAGCCGGACTAGCGGGGGGGCCTTAGAGCTGTTTTTT. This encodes CASSRTSGGALELFF.

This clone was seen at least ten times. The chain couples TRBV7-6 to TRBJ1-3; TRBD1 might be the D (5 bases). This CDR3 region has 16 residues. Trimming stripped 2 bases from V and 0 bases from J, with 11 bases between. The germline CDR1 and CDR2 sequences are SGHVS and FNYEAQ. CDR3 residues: CASSLYRDSSGNTIYF. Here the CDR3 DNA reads TGTGCCAGCAGCTTATATCGAGACAGCTCTGGAAACACCATATATTTT.

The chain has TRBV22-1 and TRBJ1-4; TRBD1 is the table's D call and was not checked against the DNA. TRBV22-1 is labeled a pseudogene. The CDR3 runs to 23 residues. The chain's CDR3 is CPGSVAGRGQRDRDPSANEKLFF. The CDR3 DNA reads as TGTCCTGGGAGCGTAGCGGGTCGGGGACAACGGGACAGGGATCCATCAGCTAATGAAAAACTGTTTTTT.

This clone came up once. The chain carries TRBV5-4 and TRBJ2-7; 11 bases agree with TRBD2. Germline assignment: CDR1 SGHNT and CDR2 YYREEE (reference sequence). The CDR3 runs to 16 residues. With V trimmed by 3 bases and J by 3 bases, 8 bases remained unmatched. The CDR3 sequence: CASSSTSGGPFYEQYF. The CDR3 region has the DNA TGTGCCAGCAGCTCAACTAGCGGGGGACCCTTCTACGAGCAGTACTTC.

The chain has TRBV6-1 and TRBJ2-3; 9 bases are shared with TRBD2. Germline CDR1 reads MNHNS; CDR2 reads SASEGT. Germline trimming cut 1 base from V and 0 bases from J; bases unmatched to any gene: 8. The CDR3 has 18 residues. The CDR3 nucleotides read TGTGCCAGCAGTGAAGAGGAGGCGGGGGGGCCCAGCACAGATACGCAGTATTTT. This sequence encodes CASSEEEAGGPSTDTQYF.

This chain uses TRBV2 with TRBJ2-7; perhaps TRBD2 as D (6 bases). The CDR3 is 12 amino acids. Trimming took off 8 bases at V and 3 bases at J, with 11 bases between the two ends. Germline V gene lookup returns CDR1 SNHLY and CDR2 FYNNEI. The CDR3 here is CASGGYGYEQYF. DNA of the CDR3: TGTGCCAGCGGAGGGTACGGCTACGAGCAGTACTTC. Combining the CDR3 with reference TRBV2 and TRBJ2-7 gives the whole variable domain EPEVTQTPSHQVTQMGQEVILRCVPISNHLYFYWYRQILGQKVEFLVSFYNNEISEKSEIFDDQFSVERPDGSNFTLKIRSTKLEDSAMYFCASGGYGYEQYFGPGTRLTVT.

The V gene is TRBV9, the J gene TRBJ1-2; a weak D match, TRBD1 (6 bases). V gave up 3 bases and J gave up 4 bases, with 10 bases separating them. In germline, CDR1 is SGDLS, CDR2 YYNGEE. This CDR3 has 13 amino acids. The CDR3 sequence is CASSAGDTYGYTF. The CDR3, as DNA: TGTGCCAGCAGCGCAGGGGATACCTATGGCTACACCTTC.

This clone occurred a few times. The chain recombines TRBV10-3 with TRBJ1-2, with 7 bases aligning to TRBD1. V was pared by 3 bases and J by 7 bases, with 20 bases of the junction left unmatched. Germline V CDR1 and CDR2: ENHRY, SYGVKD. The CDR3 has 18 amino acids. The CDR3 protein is CAISERPAGQTNEGGYTF. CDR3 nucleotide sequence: TGTGCCATCAGTGAACGCCCGGCGGGACAGACAAATGAGGGTGGCTACACCTTC.

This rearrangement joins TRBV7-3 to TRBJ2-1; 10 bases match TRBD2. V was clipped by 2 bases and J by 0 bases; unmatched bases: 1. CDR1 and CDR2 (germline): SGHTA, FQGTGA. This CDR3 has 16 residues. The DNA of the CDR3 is TGTGCCAGCAGCTTATCTAGCGGGGGCTCCTACAATGAGCAGTTCTTC. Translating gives CASSLSSGGSYNEQFF.

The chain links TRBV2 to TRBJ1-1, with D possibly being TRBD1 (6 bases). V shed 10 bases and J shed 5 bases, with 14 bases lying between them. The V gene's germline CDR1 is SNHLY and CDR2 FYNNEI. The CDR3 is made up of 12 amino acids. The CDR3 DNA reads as TGTGCCAACTACAGGGAAGGGACTGAAGCTTTCTTT. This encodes CANYREGTEAFF.

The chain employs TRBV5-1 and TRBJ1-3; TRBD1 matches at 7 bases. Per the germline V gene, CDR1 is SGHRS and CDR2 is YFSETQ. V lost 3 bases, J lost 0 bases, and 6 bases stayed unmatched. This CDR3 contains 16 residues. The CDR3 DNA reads TGCGCCAGCAGCTCCTTAGGGGACAGCTCTGGAAACACCATATATTTT. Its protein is CASSSLGDSSGNTIYF.

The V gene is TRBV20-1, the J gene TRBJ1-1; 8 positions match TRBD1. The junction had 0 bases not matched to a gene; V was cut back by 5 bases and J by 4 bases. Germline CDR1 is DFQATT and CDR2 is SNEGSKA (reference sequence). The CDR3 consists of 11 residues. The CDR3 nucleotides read TGCAGTGCTGGGACAGGCACTGAAGCTTTCTTT. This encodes CSAGTGTEAFF.